The present entry profiles one T cell receptor beta chain with its context. Its antigen is currently unknown. This sample stems from a study of cytomegalovirus exposure and HLA in healthy donors. Whole-study context: The platform used for the 120 validation repertoires matched that of the roughly 630 first-cohort repertoires, a later analysis reported.

V was pared by 4 bases and J by 0 bases, with 2 bases of the junction left unmatched. This CDR3 has 16 amino acids. Germline values: CDR1 SNHLY, CDR2 FYNNEI. TCRdb's table, derived via immunoSEQ multiplex PCR, lists solely in-frame clones and lacks some. Altogether roughly 130,000 clones are present, around four fifths being singletons, with the ten largest covering 1.4% to 1.5%. Study results and caveats: According to a subsequent analysis, TCR clusters from the first cohort were inclined to appear together in the 120 validation repertoires. It was 164 TCR beta chains that were listed as cytomegalovirus-associated. As confirmed in vitro, three CMV-associated chains were specific for CMV antigens.

The rearrangement links TRBV2 to TRBJ2-6; 8 bases agree with TRBD2. Sequencing was performed on PBMCs. This receptor was obtained from a woman aged 25 to 45 in good health and CMV-seronegative. CDR3 in DNA: TGTGCCAGCAGTGCGGGGGGGCTCTCTGGGGCCAACGTCCTGACTTTC. Protein product: CASSAGGLSGANVLTF.